This T cell receptor (beta chain) was observed in a study of T cells after yellow fever vaccination. Each CDR3 protein gets one entry after TCRdb re-called the 5' RACE reads with MiXCR. Of 200,000 to 300,000 distinct CDR3 sequences listed, 3.6% are singletons. Trimming removed 5 bases from V and 2 bases from J, with 14 bases in between. This CDR3 is 15 amino acids long. There are many counts of this clonotype. The sequences come from PBMCs, collected 15 days after the yellow fever booster vaccination. The chain carries TRBV12-3 or TRBV12-4 and TRBJ2-3; either TRBD1 or TRBD2 may fit D (6 bases each). This TCR was sampled from a man aged 18-30 years who received the YFV17D yellow fever vaccine. CDR3 sequence (DNA): TGTGCCAGCAGTCCCCCCGGGGGCTACACAGATACGCAGTATTTT. Translation gives CASSPPGGYTDTQYF.